This T cell receptor beta chain was profiled in a study of T cells in Graves' hyperthyroidism and ophthalmopathy. Whole-study context: Any treatment followed the collection of peripheral blood at initial diagnosis.

Whole-study findings and limits: Ophthalmopathy was model-predicted a median 6.5 months pre-onset. Clonotypes that were expanded in thyroid above 0.001 mostly appeared in blood too.

Inclusion characteristics of ophthalmopathy patients comprised a Clinical Activity Score of at least 3, a NOSPECS grade of at least 4, and duration under 3 months. In regard to this clonotype: As yet, its antigen is unknown.

The CDR3 covers 12 residues. In germline, CDR1 is MDHEN, CDR2 SYDVKM. The germline V and J ends were trimmed by 1 base and 6 bases, with 7 bases remaining between them. TCR beta CDR3 regions were amplified from RNA transcripts. The HTBI primer set drove a first-round RT-PCR of the TCR CDR3. A single record per CDR3 protein comes from TCRdb applying MiXCR to the multiplex PCR reads. The repertoire includes roughly 640,000 distinct CDR3 sequences, more than 15% of them detected once, and approximately 3.5% sits in the top ten. Source material: blood. This chain links TRBV28 with TRBJ2-7; D gene ambiguous. The origin of this receptor is a middle-aged woman with Graves' ophthalmopathy. The CDR3 region is CASSLLFSEQYF. The CDR3 DNA sequence: TGTGCCAGCAGTTTATTATTTTCCGAGCAGTACTTC.